The table lists the clone carrying this T cell receptor (beta chain) with a few counts. This CDR3 is also generated by other DNA sequences in the sample. These data originate in a study of blood T cell repertoires in COVID-19. About the research overall: COVID-19 samples from acute and convalescent phases originated in the United States, Italy and Spain.

In the original analysis: Amplified reference gene primers provided the basis for estimating nucleated cell counts. Here immunoSEQ multiplex PCR was the method, and the copy in TCRdb shows in-frame clones only, minus some. From that table come the V and J calls and clone size; the DNA was used to work out D and trimming. The sample lists some 170,000 clones, 60% to 85% occurring once. V lost 4 bases and J 0 bases, leaving 11 bases between the germline ends. CDR1 and CDR2 (germline): SQVTM, ANQGSEA. This CDR3 spans 14 amino acids. The chain employs TRBV29-1 and TRBJ2-3; the D is unclear. This TCR was sampled from a woman aged 45-59 years with active or convalescent COVID-19. The source material was peripheral blood. The CDR3 spells CSVARGTSTDTQYF. The CDR3 DNA follows: TGCAGCGTTGCACGCGGAACTAGCACAGATACGCAGTATTTT.